These 10 T cell receptor beta chains originate from one sample sequenced in a study of Ad26.COV2.S vaccination and SARS-CoV-2 variants. Method: immunoSEQ multiplex PCR; TCRdb's copy keeps in-frame clones and lacks some. The data show around 240,000 clones, 70% to 90% seen once. Treatment noted: roughly 19 received Ad26.COV2.S at low or high dose, single or two shots; about 5 received placebo; per-sample allocation not given. At day 63 after the first vaccine or placebo injection, samples were drawn. The source was peripheral blood, collected in a trial of Ad26.COV2.S vaccine versus placebo. The receptor set was obtained from a person aged 18-65 years who received the Ad26.COV2.S COVID-19 vaccine or a placebo.

The chain is built from TRBV27 and TRBJ2-7; 9 bases fit TRBD2. Germline lookup yields CDR1 MNHEY and CDR2 SMNVEV (reference sequence). There are 16 residues in the CDR3. Unmatched junction bases numbered 5, after V lost 0 bases and J lost 2 bases. Here the CDR3 DNA reads TGTGCCAGCAGTTTATCCCTAGCGGGGCCGACCTACGAGCAGTACTTC. As protein: CASSLSLAGPTYEQYF.

This clone showed up just a few times. The CDR3 sequence: CASSRVRGGDTEAFF. CDR3 bases: TGCGCCAGCAGCCGGGTCCGGGGAGGGGACACTGAAGCTTTCTTT. This rearrangement joins TRBV5-1 to TRBJ1-1; D may be TRBD1 (5 bases). The V and J ends lost 4 bases and 3 bases respectively, with 16 bases between them. Germline CDR1 and CDR2: SGHRS and YFSETQ. The CDR3 consists of 15 residues. Combining the CDR3 with reference TRBV5-1 and TRBJ1-1 gives the whole variable domain KAGVTQTPRYLIKTRGQQVTLSCSPISGHRSVSWYQQTPGQGLQFLFEYFSETQRNKGNFPGRFSGRQFSNSRSEMNVSTLELGDSALYLCASSRVRGGDTEAFFGQGTRLTVV.

This chain uses TRBV7-3 with TRBJ2-2; D is unresolved. The germline CDR1 and CDR2 sequences are SGHTA and FQGTGA. V was shortened by 0 bases and J by 5 bases, with 10 bases between the two germline ends. This CDR3 contains 15 residues. CDR3 residues: CASSLTSAITGELFF. CDR3 sequence (DNA): TGTGCCAGCAGCTTAACGTCAGCAATTACCGGGGAGCTGTTTTTT.

V and J are TRBV4-3 and TRBJ2-7, with D perhaps TRBD1 (6 bases). CDR3 size: 18 residues. Germline V gives CDR1 LGHNA, CDR2 YSLEER. The V gene lost 0 bases and the J gene lost 4 bases, with 22 bases spanning the gap. CDR3 in amino acids: CASSQEVSYGTRLYEQYF. The CDR3 DNA reads TGCGCCAGCAGCCAAGAAGTTTCATATGGGACAAGACTATACGAGCAGTACTTC.

V usage is TRBV5-6 and J usage is TRBJ2-7, with D unclear. CDR1 is SGHDT and CDR2 is YYEEEE in the germline V gene. Trimming left V 3 bases short and J 1 base short, with 5 bases between. The CDR3 extends over 12 amino acids. CDR3 protein: CASSSFSYEQYF. DNA of the CDR3: TGTGCCAGCAGCTCGTTTTCCTACGAGCAGTACTTC.

The rearrangement uses TRBV27 and TRBJ2-7, with D perhaps TRBD1 (6 bases). V was trimmed by 2 bases and J by 2 bases, leaving 13 bases between them. CDR1 and CDR2 (germline): MNHEY, SMNVEV (reference sequence). This CDR3 comprises 15 residues. This CDR3 reads CASSLGGTGPYEQYF. The CDR3 DNA follows: TGTGCCAGCAGTTTAGGTGGAACAGGGCCCTACGAGCAGTACTTC.

The CDR3 DNA reads TGTGCCAGCAGCTTAGGGGGACTAGCGAGACCTTACGAGCAGTACTTC. It yields the protein CASSLGGLARPYEQYF. The chain links TRBV7-9 to TRBJ2-7; 10 nucleotides match TRBD2. Germline CDR1 is SEHNR and CDR2 is FQNEAQ (reference sequence). This CDR3 region has 16 residues. The junction had 7 bases not matched to a gene; V was cut back by 1 base and J by 4 bases.

The chain couples TRBV7-2 to TRBJ2-3, with 9 bases lining up with TRBD2. The CDR3 sequence is 15 residues long. The V segment lost 0 bases and the J segment 5 bases; nucleotides outside the gene matches: 3. Per the germline V gene, CDR1 is SGHTA and CDR2 is FQGNSA. The DNA of the CDR3 is TGTGCCAGCAGCTTAGCCGGAGCGGGGGGAGATACGCAGTATTTT. Protein sequence: CASSLAGAGGDTQYF.

This clone occurred a few times. This chain joins TRBV27 and TRBJ2-7; 12 nucleotides match TRBD1. This CDR3 is built from 18 residues. Trimming took 2 bases from V and 2 from J; bases not matched to a gene: 10. Germline CDR1 and CDR2: MNHEY and SMNVEV (reference sequence). CDR3: CASSLRDRGRRGPYEQYF. Written as DNA, the CDR3 is TGTGCCAGCAGTTTAAGGGACAGGGGGCGCAGGGGTCCCTACGAGCAGTACTTC.

The J gene is TRBJ2-7, the V gene TRBV30, with 7 nucleotides matching TRBD1. This CDR3 is built from 11 residues. Trimming removed 5 bases from V and 6 bases from J; junction bases left unmatched: 4. Germline V gene data show CDR1 as GTSNPN and CDR2 as SVGIG (reference sequence). The CDR3: CAWETGVEQYF. The CDR3 bases are TGTGCCTGGGAAACAGGGGTCGAGCAGTACTTC.